One T cell receptor (beta chain) is described in this entry. Its antigen is unknown. One base away there is no much larger clone; base qualities are not given. All donors were healthy Caucasians. The sample belongs to a study of identical twins (dated by TCRdb to about 2016). A note on the overall study: The study deep-sequenced TCR alpha and beta repertoires from monozygotic twins, unrelated adults of various ages and cord blood to test whether fetal clonotypes persist. To rule out contamination, replicate twin experiments were performed at different times with different library preparation protocols. Overall results and qualifications from the work: Out-of-frame TCR alpha sharing in monozygotic twins was systematically underestimated by recombination models, whereas sharing between unrelated individuals was in agreement with the recombination models. Compared with coincidental sharing between unrelated individuals, out-of-frame TCR alpha sequences shared between twins showed an excess of sequences with low generation probability. Zero-insertion analyses could be partly confounded by invariant T cells such as MAIT and iNKT, though diverse VJ usage argued against such confounding for most clonotypes. Because the same donors could not be followed over many years, conclusions were based on cross-sectional statistical analysis. A weaker excess of twin sharing was found in beta out-of-frame sequences because the signal-to-noise ratio was lowered by fewer shared sequences. Fewer insertions were carried by abundant cord blood beta clonotypes, a similar but weaker trend appeared in young adult naive repertoires, and no such trend appeared in memory repertoires.

Library creation used 5' RACE. Sequenced on an Illumina HiSeq 2000. A universal primer binding site was introduced by template switching, and a unique molecular identifier was present in the final cDNA, enabling accurate counting of TCR cDNA molecules. First-strand cDNA for TCR alpha and beta chains was synthesized from specific primers in the conserved constant-segment region. Each cDNA library was double barcoded, with a SMART-Mk sample barcode plus Illumina barcodes, to control for contamination. TruSeq adapter sequences, together with Illumina sample barcodes, were added in two successive PCR steps. The TCR alpha and beta cDNA libraries were sequenced on the Illumina HiSeq platform using custom primers. The authors' pipeline ran thus. Unique molecular identifiers were extracted from raw reads with MiGEC, and CDR3 positions were determined with MiXCR. For each individual, recombination models were inferred using an EM algorithm with the repgenHMM and IGoR tools. Shared clonotype analysis was performed with the tcR package in R, normalizing sharing by the product of cloneset sizes. Out-of-frame nonproductive sequences were analyzed to study raw recombination free of thymic and clonal selection effects. TCRdb reworked the public reads: Q25 trimming with fastp, MiXCR clone assembly, productive beta chains retained. Rows with a matching CDR3 protein are joined into one entry that keeps the most common DNA and genes. TCRdb's processing, not the authors' own work, is the source of the V and J calls. The sample table lists more than 1.5 million distinct CDR3 sequences, less than 35% of them with a count of one. The top ten constitute approximately 0.29% of the sample.

Taken from the germline V gene, the CDR1 and CDR2 loops are MDHEN and SYDVKM. Spanning cysteine to phenylalanine, the CDR3 consists of 18 amino acids. The only DNA kept is the CDR3, 54 bases in frame from the first base. From V the trimming removes 1 base and from J it removes 8 bases, while the gene matches leave 14 bases of the junction unaccounted for. This clonotype was obtained from a newborn girl in good health. The sequencing sample was made of cord blood. The rearranged chain carries TRBV28 and TRBJ2-1; 10 bases in the middle match TRBD2. CDR3 loop: CASSLFPLLAGAVYEQFF. The DNA reads TGTGCCAGCAGTTTATTCCCACTCCTAGCGGGAGCCGTCTATGAGCAGTTCTTC.